This TCR beta chain was documented in a study of cytotoxic CD8 clonotypes in ibrutinib-treated CLL. Points from the study as a whole: Sustained-remission and progressing patients diverged in sampling times.

Comment on this clone: Its matching antigen is unknown.

The method was immunoSEQ multiplex PCR; TCRdb's version includes in-frame clones alone and lacks a portion of them. The sample has tens of thousands of clones; over 75% are singletons. V was cut by 6 bases and J by 4 bases, with 9 bases left in between. CDR3 length: 12 amino acids. Germline V lookup: CDR1 MDHEN, CDR2 SYDVKM. The source material was PBMCs, sampled after 24 months of ibrutinib treatment. The rearrangement joins TRBV28 to TRBJ2-5; D is undetermined. The clonotype was recovered from a human donor with chronic lymphocytic leukemia. The CDR3, as DNA: TGTGCCAGCAGCCCCCTCCCAGAGACCCAGTACTTC. Its protein is CASSPLPETQYF.